Presented here are 16 T cell receptor beta chains from one specimen sequenced in a study of blood T cell repertoires in COVID-19. Libraries were prepared by immunoSEQ multiplex PCR; TCRdb keeps only in-frame clonotypes and omits some of them. Of 150,000 to 250,000 clones in the sample, 94% were seen once. The sequencing input was peripheral blood. The receptors stem from a man aged 30 to 45 with COVID-19, enrolled during active disease.

The chain couples TRBV6-5 to TRBJ1-1; no clear D gene. V gave up 7 bases and J gave up 3 bases, with 12 bases separating them. The length of the CDR3 is 13 residues. The germline gives CDR1 MNHEY, CDR2 SVGAGI. The CDR3 region is CASKRQPDTEAFF. The CDR3 DNA reads TGTGCCAGCAAGCGGCAGCCGGACACTGAAGCTTTCTTT.

This clone was detected once. This chain links TRBV10-3 with TRBJ1-1; D possibly corresponds to TRBD1 (6 bases). Trimming left V 3 bases short and J 4 bases short, with 15 bases between. This CDR3 spans 15 amino acids. CDR1 is ENHRY and CDR2 is SYGVKD in the germline V gene. The CDR3 nucleotides read TGTGCCATCAGTGATAGTAGGGGGTTGGGCACTGAAGCTTTCTTT. It encodes CAISDSRGLGTEAFF.

The rearrangement links TRBV30 to TRBJ1-5, with TRBD1 as a possible D gene (5 bases). This CDR3 is built from 14 residues. Per the germline V gene, CDR1 is GTSNPN and CDR2 is SVGIG (reference sequence). Trimming removed 1 base from V and 7 bases from J, with 14 bases in between. The CDR3 protein is CAWSGGRVDQPQHF. For the CDR3, the DNA is TGTGCCTGGAGTGGGGGCAGGGTCGACCAGCCCCAGCATTTT. The variable domain in full, with the rest retrieved from reference TRBV30 and TRBJ1-5, is SQTIHQWPATLVQPVGSPLSLECTVEGTSNPNLYWYRQAAGRGLQLLFYSVGIGQISSEVPQNLSASRPQDRQFILSSKKLLLSDSGFYLCAWSGGRVDQPQHFGDGTRLSIL.

The rearrangement links TRBV5-1 to TRBJ2-4; 8 bases are shared with TRBD2. The CDR3 has 15 residues. The trim removed 7 bases at V and 3 bases at J, leaving 9 bases unmatched. Germline CDR1 reads SGHRS; CDR2 reads YFSETQ. Here the CDR3 reads CASSRPREGKNIQYF. The CDR3 DNA reads as TGCGCCAGCTCCCGTCCCCGGGAGGGCAAAAACATTCAGTACTTC. Full variable domain (outside the CDR3, taken from reference TRBV5-1 and TRBJ2-4): KAGVTQTPRYLIKTRGQQVTLSCSPISGHRSVSWYQQTPGQGLQFLFEYFSETQRNKGNFPGRFSGRQFSNSRSEMNVSTLELGDSALYLCASSRPREGKNIQYFGAGTRLSVL.

The V call is TRBV6-2 or TRBV6-3, the J call TRBJ1-1, with 8 bases fitting TRBD1. The length of the CDR3 is 17 residues. Germline V gives CDR1 MNHEY, CDR2 SVGEGT. The V segment lost 5 bases and the J segment 2 bases; nucleotides outside the gene matches: 13. DNA of the CDR3: TGTGCCAGCAGTCCCTGGACAGGGCAGGGGGGAAACACTGAAGCTTTCTTT. This translates into CASSPWTGQGGNTEAFF.

CDR3 nucleotides: TGTGCCATCAGCCGGGAAACTGGAAACACCATATATTTT. Translated, it gives CAISRETGNTIYF. The gene calls are TRBV10-3 and TRBJ1-3, with D hard to call. V lost 6 bases, J lost 2 bases, and 8 bases lay in between. Germline CDR1 is ENHRY and CDR2 is SYGVKD. The CDR3 has 13 residues.

The CDR3 region is CASSTGNEKLFF. The CDR3 DNA sequence: TGTGCCAGCAGCACAGGGAATGAAAAACTGTTTTTT. The rearrangement uses TRBV12-3 or TRBV12-4 and TRBJ1-4; D is perhaps TRBD1 (6 bases). The CDR3 totals 12 residues. Between the trimmed V and J ends, which lost 6 bases and 5 bases, there was a span of 7 bases.

This chain links TRBV6-5 with TRBJ1-2; 7 bases fit TRBD1. The germline V gene has CDR1 MNHEY and CDR2 SVGAGI. V lost 3 bases, J lost 8 bases, and 3 bases stayed unmatched. The CDR3 runs to 12 residues. The CDR3 region is CASSYQGGGYTF. CDR3 in DNA: TGTGCCAGCAGTTATCAGGGGGGCGGCTACACCTTC.

The gene calls are TRBV15 and TRBJ1-6; 8 nucleotides agree with TRBD1. Losses at the gene ends were 6 bases for V and 10 bases for J; bases not matched to a gene: 11. The germline V gene has CDR1 LNHNV and CDR2 YYDKDF (reference sequence). The length of the CDR3 is 15 residues. The CDR3 is CATSKATGVGSPLHF. CDR3 sequence (DNA): TGTGCCACCAGTAAAGCGACAGGGGTCGGCTCACCCCTCCACTTT.

The chain uses TRBV19 and TRBJ2-5, with 12 bases lining up with TRBD1. Germline-derived CDR1 and CDR2 are LNHDA and SQIVND (reference sequence). The CDR3 runs 17 residues. Losses at the gene ends were 3 bases for V and 5 bases for J; bases not matched to a gene: 10. CDR3 residues: CASSIEYGTGGRETQYF. The CDR3 region has the DNA TGTGCCAGTAGTATTGAGTACGGGACAGGGGGCAGGGAGACCCAGTACTTC.

About this clone: Other nucleotide sequences in the sample specify the same CDR3. The gene calls are TRBV9 and TRBJ1-5; no firm D call. The V gene's germline CDR1 is SGDLS and CDR2 YYNGEE. Trimming took 2 bases from V and 0 from J, leaving 6 bases between them. CDR3 length equals 14 residues. The CDR3 nucleotides read TGTGCCAGCAGCGTGACTGATAGCAATCAGCCCCAGCATTTT. Protein sequence: CASSVTDSNQPQHF.

This chain uses TRBV27 with TRBJ1-2; 8 positions agree with TRBD1. The CDR3 consists of 14 residues. Germline CDR1 reads MNHEY; CDR2 reads SMNVEV (reference sequence). The ends lost 5 bases at V and 4 bases at J; junction bases unmatched: 6. CDR3 DNA sequence: TGTGCCAGCAGTGCGGACAGGGAACCCTATGGCTACACCTTC. Amino acid sequence: CASSADREPYGYTF.

The V and J genes are TRBV5-1 and TRBJ1-2; D unclear. V lost 0 bases, J lost 0 bases, and 12 bases lay in between. Germline V gene lookup returns CDR1 SGHRS and CDR2 YFSETQ. This CDR3 region has 16 residues. The CDR3 bases are TGCGCCAGCAGCTTGGGAATGGCCGGAGCTAACTATGGCTACACCTTC. It yields the protein CASSLGMAGANYGYTF.

V usage is TRBV5-1 and J usage is TRBJ2-1; the match to TRBD2 covers 9 bases. Germline values: CDR1 SGHRS, CDR2 YFSETQ. The CDR3 length is 15 residues. The V segment lost 0 bases and the J segment 7 bases; nucleotides outside the gene matches: 5. The CDR3 is CASSLGTSAVNEQFF. CDR3 DNA: TGCGCCAGCAGCTTGGGGACTAGCGCAGTGAATGAGCAGTTCTTC.

This sequence joins TRBV9 and TRBJ1-2, with unresolved D. This CDR3 is built from 14 residues. Trimming cost V 4 bases and J 0 bases, with 10 bases left between them. Germline values: CDR1 SGDLS, CDR2 YYNGEE. CDR3 amino acids: CASSPEEANYGYTF. The CDR3 DNA reads as TGTGCCAGCAGCCCAGAGGAGGCTAACTATGGCTACACCTTC.

This clone was recorded once. V gene TRBV4-1 combines with J gene TRBJ1-6; 10 positions agree with TRBD1. Germline CDR1 reads MGHRA; CDR2 reads YSYEKL. Germline trimming cut 0 bases from V and 6 bases from J; bases unmatched to any gene: 2. The CDR3 runs to 16 residues. The CDR3 sequence: CASSQDGDRGNSPLHF. CDR3 DNA: TGCGCCAGCAGCCAAGATGGGGACAGGGGTAATTCACCCCTCCACTTT.